Described below is a single T cell receptor (beta chain) sequence and its context. This clone was observed a single time. Its antigen remains unidentified. Base qualities are not recorded, but no much larger clone differs from it by a single base. Whole blood was collected in K2EDTA tubes by collaborating institutions according to the institutions' own protocols. For TCRbeta analysis, collaborator samples were shipped as frozen whole blood, as isolated PBMCs, or as DNA extracted from either sample type. V loses 3 bases at its end and J loses 0 bases; junction bases beyond the gene matches: 7. CDR1 KGHDR and CDR2 SFDVKD were looked up in the germline V gene. The CDR3, cysteine through phenylalanine, is 17 amino acids long. Only the CDR3 DNA stays, 51 bases, in frame from base 1. The entry originates in a study of blood T cell repertoires in COVID-19 (dated by TCRdb to the early 2020s). For the wider study: Samples covering the acute and convalescent phases of COVID-19 were provided by collaborators in the United States, Italy and Spain. The material from the prospective study consisted of cDNA or gDNA derived from T cells, B-cell-depleted T cells, or PBMCs. Subjects who had been exposed to COVID-19, were actively infected with it, or had recovered from it provided the deeply sampled blood TCRbeta repertoires that made up the dataset. The repertoires were released in a freely available public database intended as a resource for research on the immune response to SARS-CoV-2. The samples were drawn from the first 160 participants of the ongoing ImmuneRACE study and from 1,254 subjects provided by 6 global collaborators. Nearly every sample came with metadata listing a de-identified subject ID, COVID-19 status, age in years and sex. Where HLA class I and class II types were available, the types were taken from metadata supplied by the sample provider, not from assay-based typing.

On the study overall, not on this receptor specifically: The quantity of clinical and demographic metadata differed by source and by participant and was supplied without curation.

The immunoSEQ Assay, a bias-controlled multiplex PCR, was used to amplify TCRbeta CDR3 regions from genomic DNA. Per the authors' processing: Within the assay, amplification of reference gene primers was used to estimate how many nucleated cells each sample contained. To quantify the absolute abundance of each unique TCRbeta CDR3 rearrangement, sequence reads were collapsed and filtered. For each sample, productive Simpson clonality was calculated as the square root of Simpson's diversity index over productive rearrangements. The clones in this table, taken by TCRdb from immuneACCESS, are in-frame only. Not every clone is retained; where verified, under half of the shortfall comes from an unresolved V gene, and the cause of the rest is unknown. The V and J calls and clone size were taken over from that table, and D and trimming were inferred from the DNA. In this sample the table shows tens of thousands of clones, 80% to 90% of which occur a single time. The ten top clones hold around 4.9% of the sample.

The sequencing input was peripheral blood. The sequence was collected from a woman in her forties or fifties with active COVID-19. The V gene is TRBV24-1 and the J gene is TRBJ2-1; 7 central nucleotides agree with TRBD2. In nucleotides, the sequence is TGTGCCACCAGTGATGGGAGGGGAGTACTCTCCTACAATGAGCAGTTCTTC. Translated, this is CATSDGRGVLSYNEQFF.